These 9 T cell receptor beta chains were all obtained from the same sample, sequenced in a study of T cell repertoires in cytomegalovirus infection. No antigen has been assigned to these receptors. TCRdb reanalysed the reads using MiXCR and keeps one entry per CDR3 protein. Counted here are about 830,000 distinct CDR3 sequences, about 33% occurring once; the ten biggest clones make up roughly 12%. Sequencing used cultured CD8+ T cells from PBMCs, obtained from culture after CMV antigen stimulation. Receptors were obtained from a human donor in good health (CMV status not recorded). Some clones in this sample may be carry-over from other donors' samples.

This clonotype has more than one count but fewer than ten. The V and J genes are TRBV12-3 or TRBV12-4 and TRBJ2-1; TRBD2 is a possible D gene (5 bases). The CDR3 totals 14 residues. With 6 bases removed from V and 5 bases from J, the gap between germline ends came to 14 bases. CDR3 sequence (DNA): TGTGCCAGCAGGGGAGACCCTACAGACAATGAGCAGTTCTTC. Its translation: CASRGDPTDNEQFF.

The V call is TRBV5-1, the J call TRBJ2-6, with a tentative D call TRBD1 (6 bases). Trimming pared 4 bases from V and 2 bases from J, leaving 19 bases between. In germline, CDR1 is SGHRS, CDR2 YFSETQ. The CDR3 extends over 18 amino acids. The CDR3 region is CASSLRTVAATGANVLTF. CDR3 DNA: TGCGCCAGCAGCCTTCGGACAGTAGCCGCTACTGGGGCCAACGTCCTGACTTTC.

This clonotype occurred a few times. V and J are TRBV2 and TRBJ2-1; D unresolved. CDR1 is SNHLY, CDR2 FYNNEI, per germline. Deletions cut 4 bases from V and 1 base from J, with 14 bases between. The length of the CDR3 is 16 residues. The CDR3 bases are TGTGCCAGCAGTGTCATCAGTCAAGATTCCTACAATGAGCAGTTCTTC. It codes for CASSVISQDSYNEQFF.

The chain carries TRBV6-2 or TRBV6-3 and TRBJ2-1; 8 bases are shared with TRBD1. CDR3 length: 16 residues. Losses at the gene ends were 2 bases for V and 7 bases for J; bases not matched to a gene: 10. CDR1 and CDR2 (germline): MNHEY, SVGEGT. The DNA for the CDR3 is TGTGCCAGCAGTTACGCTCGGGACAGGTCTTTGAATGAGCAGTTCTTC. Translating gives CASSYARDRSLNEQFF.

The chain couples TRBV4-1 to TRBJ1-4; D is perhaps TRBD1 (5 bases). CDR1 is MGHRA, CDR2 YSYEKL, per germline. This CDR3 is 15 amino acids long. Trimming cost V 0 bases and J 5 bases, with 10 bases left between them. CDR3: CASSQDGGENEKLFF. The DNA for the CDR3 is TGCGCCAGCAGCCAAGATGGGGGGGAGAATGAAAAACTGTTTTTT.

V and J are TRBV28 and TRBJ2-1; TRBD1 or TRBD2 may be the D gene (5 bases each). V shed 6 bases and J shed 11 bases, with 17 bases lying between them. CDR1 MDHEN and CDR2 SYDVKM come from the germline V gene. The CDR3 runs 13 residues. This chain's CDR3 is CASRHLEGNKQFF. CDR3 sequence (DNA): TGTGCCAGCAGGCATCTTGAGGGGAATAAGCAGTTCTTC.

The V gene is TRBV28, the J gene TRBJ2-7; a possible D gene is TRBD1 (5 bases). Germline-derived CDR1 and CDR2 are MDHEN and SYDVKM. This CDR3 has 14 amino acids. The V and J ends lost 4 bases and 0 bases respectively, with 10 bases between them. The chain's CDR3 is CASSSPGFSYEQYV. The CDR3 nucleotides read TGTGCCAGCAGTTCCCCAGGGTTCTCCTACGAGCAGTACGTC.

The chain uses TRBV5-5 and TRBJ2-2, with 8 nucleotides matching TRBD1. The CDR3 spans 16 residues. J gave up 2 bases and V 5 bases, and 8 bases lay outside the gene matches. Looked up from germline, CDR1 is SGHKS and CDR2 is YYEKEE (reference sequence). In DNA form, the CDR3 reads TGTGCCAGCAGGGGACCCGGGACAGGAAACACCGGGGAGCTGTTTTTT. The encoded protein is CASRGPGTGNTGELFF.

This clonotype has only a few counts. The rearrangement links TRBV27 to TRBJ1-1; TRBD1 is a possible D gene (6 bases). V lost 5 bases to trimming and J lost 2 bases, with 18 bases between them. Germline loops: CDR1 MNHEY, CDR2 SMNVEV (reference sequence). This CDR3 is 16 amino acids long. The CDR3 DNA reads as TGTGCCAGCAGTCTGCGACAGGATTTACTCAACACTGAAGCTTTCTTT. It encodes CASSLRQDLLNTEAFF.